This T cell receptor beta chain was obtained from a study of regulatory T cells in long-lasting Graves disease. This clonotype has a count of ten or more. Library construction for TCR beta used iRepertoire HTBI primers and Arm-PCR of CDR3 regions. TCRdb re-derived calls from the multiplex PCR reads in MiXCR, one entry per CDR3 protein. The sample includes approximately 460,000 distinct CDR3 sequences, less than 20% seen only once; the top ten take around 10%. Specified time point: newly diagnosed GD, antithyroid drugs for less than 3 months. There was RNA extracted from PBMCs, and the TCR library was made from it. V lost 4 bases and J lost 4; bases outside the gene matches: 7. The CDR3 contains 16 residues. These data also formed part of another study, on T cells in Graves' hyperthyroidism and ophthalmopathy. That paper notes: Diagnostic decisions used clinical symptoms, serum thyroxine and TRAb, thyroid ultrasound and orbital computed tomography. The HTBI primer set was used in a first-round RT-PCR of the TCR CDR3.

The sequence was obtained from a woman in her 30s with Graves disease. This rearrangement joins TRBV12-3 or TRBV12-4 to TRBJ1-4, with 9 bases lining up with TRBD1. Sequenced here: peripheral blood mononuclear cells (PBMCs), sampled at new diagnosis, from a patient treated with antithyroid drugs. The CDR3 DNA reads as TGTGCCAGCAGTTCCCGTCGGACAGGGGATAATGAAAAACTGTTTTTT. This encodes CASSSRRTGDNEKLFF.